This passage covers 6 T cell receptor beta chains from one sample sequenced in a study of regulatory T cells in long-lasting Graves disease. Time point specified: persistent/refractory GD, antithyroid drugs over 5 years with positive TRAb. Following extraction of RNA from PBMCs, that RNA was used to make the TCR library. Arm-PCR of CDR3 regions and iRepertoire HTBI primers were used to build TCR beta libraries. TCRdb reprocessed the multiplex PCR reads via MiXCR and lists one record per CDR3 protein. The sample has 420,000 or so distinct CDR3 sequences, about 25% seen once. This material consisted of peripheral blood mononuclear cells (PBMCs), taken when the disease was refractory, from a patient treated with antithyroid drugs. The receptors here all came from a female donor with Graves disease.

The V and J genes are TRBV4-1 and TRBJ2-2; TRBD1 matches 7 bases. V lost 4 bases to trimming and J lost 2 bases; unmatched junction nucleotides: 7. There are 16 residues in the CDR3. Germline CDR1 reads MGHRA; CDR2 reads YSYEKL. In DNA, the CDR3 is TGCGCCAGCAGCCTCCGGGACAGCCCTAACACCGGGGAGCTGTTTTTT. This translates into CASSLRDSPNTGELFF.

Many counts were recorded for this clonotype. CDR3 DNA: TGCAGTGCAGCGACAGGGGCCTTGGGAGAGACCCAGTACTTC. Protein product: CSAATGALGETQYF. The chain uses TRBV20-1 and TRBJ2-5, with 8 bases aligning to TRBD1. The CDR3 is 14 residues long. Germline loops: CDR1 DFQATT, CDR2 SNEGSKA (reference sequence). V lost 6 bases, J lost 4 bases, and 10 bases stayed unmatched.

This clonotype came up many times. The chain couples TRBV7-7 to TRBJ2-5, with D unclear. The CDR3 spans 14 residues. V gave up 3 bases and J gave up 2 bases, with 10 bases separating them. Germline CDR1 SSHAT, CDR2 FNYEAQ (reference sequence). The CDR3 nucleotides are TGTGCCAGCAGCTTTCTATCGGTACAAGAGACCCAGTACTTC. The encoded protein is CASSFLSVQETQYF.

This sequence joins TRBV5-1 and TRBJ1-1; D is uncertain. Germline-derived CDR1 and CDR2 are SGHRS and YFSETQ. Trimming took 6 bases from V and 1 from J, leaving 10 bases between them. The length of the CDR3 is 13 residues. The DNA of the CDR3 is TGCGCCAGCACCGAGCAACCGAACACTGAAGCTTTCTTT. Translated, it gives CASTEQPNTEAFF. Variable domain in full (rest from reference TRBV5-1 and TRBJ1-1): KAGVTQTPRYLIKTRGQQVTLSCSPISGHRSVSWYQQTPGQGLQFLFEYFSETQRNKGNFPGRFSGRQFSNSRSEMNVSTLELGDSALYLCASTEQPNTEAFFGQGTRLTVV.

This rearrangement joins TRBV6-1 to TRBJ2-4, with TRBD1 identical over 7 bases. V lost 4 bases, J lost 9 bases, and 9 bases stayed unmatched. Per the germline V gene, CDR1 is MNHNS and CDR2 is SASEGT. The CDR3 consists of 14 residues. The CDR3 reads CASSGGQRLGIQYF. Here the CDR3 DNA reads TGTGCCAGCAGTGGGGGACAGAGACTGGGCATTCAGTACTTC.

This clonotype has at least ten counts. This chain links TRBV9 with TRBJ2-7; 8 bases match TRBD2. This CDR3 contains 15 residues. Germline-derived CDR1 and CDR2 are SGDLS and YYNGEE. V lost 7 bases and J lost 5; bases outside the gene matches: 14. CDR3 protein: CASAVGSSGSDEQYF. The CDR3 DNA reads TGTGCCAGCGCCGTGGGGTCGAGCGGGAGTGACGAGCAGTACTTC.